This T cell receptor beta chain appears in the sequencing data of a study of T cell changes during pregnancy in multiple sclerosis (dated by TCRdb to about 2019). Context from the whole study: The study examined how the T cell repertoire changed over the course of pregnancy in women with multiple sclerosis.

With respect to this clone: Its target antigen remains unknown. Base qualities are not at hand, and no much larger clone is one base apart.

The library was produced with the immunoSEQ multiplex PCR assay. Drawn from immuneACCESS, this table holds only the in-frame rearrangements with V and J called that TCRdb kept. Clones are partly lost; checked studies trace under half to an unresolved V gene and leave the rest unexplained. This sample lists about 17,000 clones; 84% were detected once. The top ten constitute less than 12% of the sample. The CDR3 sequence holds 13 residues, the cysteine and phenylalanine included. The entry retains the CDR3 DNA only, 39 bases that are in frame from base 1. Trimming removed 4 bases from V and 5 bases from J, leaving 12 bases between the germline ends. The germline V gene (reference sequence) provides CDR1 LNHDA and CDR2 SQIVND.

This TCR came from a female donor in good health, enrolled as a control in a pregnancy study. The chain uses TRBV19 and TRBJ2-7, and possibly TRBD2, on 6 matching bases. Sequences were derived from CD8+ T cells from peripheral blood mononuclear cells, sampled in the second trimester of pregnancy. The CDR3 region reads CASSNGGPHEQYF. At the DNA level, the sequence is TGTGCCAGTAGTAACGGAGGGCCCCACGAGCAGTACTTC.